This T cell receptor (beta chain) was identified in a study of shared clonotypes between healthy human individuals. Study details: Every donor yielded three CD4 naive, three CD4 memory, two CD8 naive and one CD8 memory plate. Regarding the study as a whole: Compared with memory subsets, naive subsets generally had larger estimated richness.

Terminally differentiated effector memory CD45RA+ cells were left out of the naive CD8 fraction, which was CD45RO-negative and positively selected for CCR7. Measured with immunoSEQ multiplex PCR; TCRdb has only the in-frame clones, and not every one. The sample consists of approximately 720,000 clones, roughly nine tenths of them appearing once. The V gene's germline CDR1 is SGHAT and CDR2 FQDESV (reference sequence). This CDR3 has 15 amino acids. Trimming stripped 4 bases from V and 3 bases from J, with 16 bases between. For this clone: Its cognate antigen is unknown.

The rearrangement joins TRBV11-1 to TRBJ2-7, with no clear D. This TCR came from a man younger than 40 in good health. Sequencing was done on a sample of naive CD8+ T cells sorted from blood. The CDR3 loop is CASSSLRFQVYEQYF. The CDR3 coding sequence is TGTGCCAGCAGCTCCCTCCGATTCCAGGTCTACGAGCAGTACTTC.